This T cell receptor beta chain derives from a study of PD-L1 blockade in urothelial cancer (dated by TCRdb to about 2017). Context from the whole study: All patients started therapy around 2014 and received atezolizumab 1,200 mg intravenously every 3 weeks. About 85% of the roughly 29 patients were identified as males with urothelial cancer of bladder origin, and a prior smoking history was reported by 18 of 29 patients. Patients had an ECOG performance status of 0 or 1 and had received between 0 and 3 prior chemotherapy regimens. From tumor samples, the median yield was roughly 1,300 T cells and about 980 unique TCRs, with median clonality of 0.096 and T cell proportion of about 0.097. Somatic, immune and clinical correlates of response to PD-L1 blockade with atezolizumab in urothelial cancer were the focus of an exploratory multi-omic analysis. Pretreatment tumor samples and matched peripheral blood, collected serially before and after atezolizumab treatment, underwent TCR sequencing. Durable clinical benefit was defined as a progression-free survival longer than 6 months, and TCR features were additionally tested against progression-free survival and overall survival. In the same patients, whole exome sequencing and RNA sequencing of pretreatment tumors were performed in addition to TCR sequencing. Durable clinical benefit was achieved by nine patients but not by the remaining 20. Pretreatment blood TCR-seq was available for under 35 patients, at least one posttreatment blood collection was obtained for about 25 patients, and tumor TCR-seq was available for about 25 patients. Five patients were excluded from tumor TCR analyses because tumors from two patients failed quality control and three patients had no tumor available.

Synthetic TCR analog templates were spiked into each PCR to estimate absolute template abundance from read counts. In FFPE tumors, housekeeping genes were amplified and quantified as a way to estimate usable DNA and compute T cell fraction. The immunoSEQ assay used bias-controlled V and J gene primers to amplify TCRbeta CDR3 regions from genomic DNA. Rearranged TCRbeta segments were sequenced at approximately 20X coverage. The authors' pipeline ran thus. Clustering was used to correct sequencing errors, and CDR3s were annotated against IMGT to assign V, D and J genes. Out-of-frame and stop-codon sequences were excluded, and only productive TCRbeta rearrangements were used in downstream analyses. Clonality was calculated as one minus the Shannon entropy normalized by the log of the number of unique productive sequences. Fisher's exact test with Benjamini-Hochberg correction, using a cutoff of adjusted p below 0.01, was how clones that differed between time points or between blood and tumor were identified. In its TCRdb copy, this immuneACCESS table keeps in-frame sequences only and misses some clones. Where compared with another copy, unresolved V genes explain less than half of these, and the others have no known cause. V, J and clone size reflect that table, while D and trimming were determined from the DNA. Across this sample there are fewer than 550 clones, with 24% seen only once. Less than 20% of the sample goes to the ten largest clones.

The paper as a whole reports these results and caveats: Patients with durable benefit showed greater expansion of tumor-associated TCR clones in peripheral blood 3 weeks after starting treatment (n ≈ 23, p = 0.022). The tumor samples were FFPE and were not collected immediately before treatment, and because only one sample per patient was used, heterogeneity may have been missed. The proportion of tumor-infiltrating T lymphocytes was higher in patients with durable benefit (n ≈ 26, Mann-Whitney p = 0.047). Because of the small sample size (n ≈ 29) and the many exploratory analyses performed, the results are intended to be regarded as hypothesis-generating.

The CDR3, from cysteine to phenylalanine, totals 16 residues. Only CDR3 DNA is held: 48 bases, read in frame from base 1. V is pared back by 1 base and J by 0 bases, with 12 bases lying between the germline termini. CDR1 and CDR2 are read off the germline V gene as SGHNT and YENEEA. This clone qualifies as medium-sized (0.01 to 0.1%). What antigen it recognizes has not been identified. It has no much larger one-base neighbor in the sample; base qualities were not kept. Reading the label with the study, this specimen's time point is: pretreatment tumor sample. The cohort comprised fewer than 35 patients with locally advanced or metastatic urothelial carcinoma treated at Memorial Sloan Kettering on a trial protocol. Every piece of tumor tissue used for sequencing was obtained before atezolizumab dosing. The Qiagen DNeasy Blood extraction kit was used to purify genomic DNA from total PBMCs and from tumor samples.

The TCR was taken from a man in his 60s with urothelial cancer. The material was tumor tissue, obtained before atezolizumab (anti-PD-L1) treatment. The chain is encoded by TRBV11-3 joined to TRBJ1-1; the D segment could be TRBD1, given 5 matching bases. CDR3 loop: CASSLVGDSLNTEAFF. The DNA is TGTGCCAGCAGCTTAGTGGGCGACAGCTTGAACACTGAAGCTTTCTTT.